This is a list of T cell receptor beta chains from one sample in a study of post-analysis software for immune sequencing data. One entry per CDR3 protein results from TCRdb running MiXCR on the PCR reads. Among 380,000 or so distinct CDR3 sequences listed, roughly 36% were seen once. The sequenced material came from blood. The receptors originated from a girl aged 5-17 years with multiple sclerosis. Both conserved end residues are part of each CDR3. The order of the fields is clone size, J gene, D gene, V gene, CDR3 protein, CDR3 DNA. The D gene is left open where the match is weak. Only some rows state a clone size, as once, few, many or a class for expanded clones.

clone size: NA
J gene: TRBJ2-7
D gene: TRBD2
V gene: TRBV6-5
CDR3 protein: CASRSQRGVYEQYF
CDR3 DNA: TGTGCCAGCAGGTCTCAACGGGGGGTCTACGAGCAGTACTTC

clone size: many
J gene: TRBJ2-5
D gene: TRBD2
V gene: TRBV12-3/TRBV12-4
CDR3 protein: CASRGEETQYF
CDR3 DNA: TGTGCCAGCCGGGGGGAAGAGACCCAGTACTTC

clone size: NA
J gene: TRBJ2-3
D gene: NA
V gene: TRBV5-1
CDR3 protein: CASSHLDGVPDTQYF
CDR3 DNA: TGCGCCAGCAGCCATTTGGACGGTGTCCCAGATACGCAGTATTTT

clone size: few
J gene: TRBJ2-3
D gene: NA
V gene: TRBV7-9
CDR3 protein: CASLIPGTSTDTQYF
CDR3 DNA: TGTGCCAGCCTTATCCCGGGGACTAGCACAGATACGCAGTATTTT

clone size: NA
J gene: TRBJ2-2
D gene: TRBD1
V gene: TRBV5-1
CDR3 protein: CASSLEGANTGELFF
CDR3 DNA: TGCGCCAGCAGCTTGGAGGGGGCCAACACCGGGGAGCTGTTTTTT

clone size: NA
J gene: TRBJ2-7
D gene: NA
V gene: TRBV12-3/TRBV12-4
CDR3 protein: CASSSPRHSSYEQYF
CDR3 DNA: TGTGCCAGCAGTTCCCCCCGGCATAGCTCCTACGAGCAGTACTTC

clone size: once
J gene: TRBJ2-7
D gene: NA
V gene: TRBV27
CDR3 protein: CASSLRDTESYEQYF
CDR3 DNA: TGTGCCAGCAGTTTACGGGACACGGAATCCTACGAGCAGTACTTC

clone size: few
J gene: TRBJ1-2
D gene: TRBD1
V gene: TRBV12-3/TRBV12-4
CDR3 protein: CASSPDRGSYYGYTF
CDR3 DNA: TGTGCCAGCAGTCCAGACAGGGGGTCTTACTATGGCTACACCTTC

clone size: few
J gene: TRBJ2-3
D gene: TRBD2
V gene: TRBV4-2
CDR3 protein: CASSLGTSGFASGTDTQYF
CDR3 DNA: TGTGCCAGCAGCCTCGGGACTAGCGGGTTCGCTTCGGGCACAGATACGCAGTATTTT

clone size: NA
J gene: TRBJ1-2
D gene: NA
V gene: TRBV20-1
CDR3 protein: CSARQGTYGYTF
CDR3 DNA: TGCAGTGCTAGACAGGGTACCTATGGCTACACCTTC

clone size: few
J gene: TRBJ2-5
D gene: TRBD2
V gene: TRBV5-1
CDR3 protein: CASSPGGGRETQYF
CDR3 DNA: TGCGCCAGCAGCCCCGGCGGGGGAAGAGAGACCCAGTACTTC

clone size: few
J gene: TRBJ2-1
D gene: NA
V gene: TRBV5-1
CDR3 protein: CASSSTGASYNEQFF
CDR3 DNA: TGCGCCAGCAGCTCTACCGGGGCCTCGTACAATGAGCAGTTCTTC

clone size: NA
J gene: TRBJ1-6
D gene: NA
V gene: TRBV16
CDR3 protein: CASSQEGLGGSPLHF
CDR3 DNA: TGTGCCAGCAGCCAGGAGGGACTCGGAGGATCACCCCTCCACTTT

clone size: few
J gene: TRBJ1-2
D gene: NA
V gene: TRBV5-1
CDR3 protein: CASSIPGTYGYTF
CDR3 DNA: TGCGCCAGCAGCATCCCCGGGACCTATGGCTACACCTTC

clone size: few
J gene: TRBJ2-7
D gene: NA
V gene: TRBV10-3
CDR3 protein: CAIKEQGNEQYF
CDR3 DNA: TGTGCCATCAAGGAGCAGGGTAACGAGCAGTACTTC

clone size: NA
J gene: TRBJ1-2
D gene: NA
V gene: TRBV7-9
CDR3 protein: CASSLGESIYGYTF
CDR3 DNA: TGTGCCAGCAGCTTAGGAGAAAGCATCTATGGCTACACCTTC

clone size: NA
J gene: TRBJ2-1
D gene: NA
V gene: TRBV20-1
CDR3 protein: CSASRDSSYNEQFF
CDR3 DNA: TGCAGTGCCTCTAGGGATAGCTCCTACAATGAGCAGTTCTTC

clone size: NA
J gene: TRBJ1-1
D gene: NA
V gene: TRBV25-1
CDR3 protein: CASSDPGGATTEAFF
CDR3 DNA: TGTGCCAGCAGTGACCCCGGGGGGGCGACCACTGAAGCTTTCTTT

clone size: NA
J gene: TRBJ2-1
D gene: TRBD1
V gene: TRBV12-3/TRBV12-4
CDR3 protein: CASRGGTGAGNEQFF
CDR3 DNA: TGTGCCAGCAGGGGCGGGACAGGGGCCGGGAATGAGCAGTTCTTC

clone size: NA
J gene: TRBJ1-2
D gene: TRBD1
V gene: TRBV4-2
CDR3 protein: CASSPRGLGGYTF
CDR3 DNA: TGTGCCAGCAGCCCGAGGGGGCTGGGAGGCTACACCTTC

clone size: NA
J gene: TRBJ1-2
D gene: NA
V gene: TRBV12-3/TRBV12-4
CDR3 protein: CASSRDPNWGYTF
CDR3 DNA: TGTGCCAGCAGTCGGGACCCCAATTGGGGCTACACCTTC

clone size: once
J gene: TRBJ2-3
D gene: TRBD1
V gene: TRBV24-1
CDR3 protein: CATSSHRDRGMDTRYF
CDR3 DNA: TGTGCCACCAGCAGCCACCGGGACAGGGGAATGGATACGCGGTATTTT

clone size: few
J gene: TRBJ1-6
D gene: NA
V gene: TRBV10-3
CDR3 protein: CAISGDPGANSPLHF
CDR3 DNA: TGTGCCATCAGTGGCGACCCAGGTGCTAATTCACCCCTCCACTTT

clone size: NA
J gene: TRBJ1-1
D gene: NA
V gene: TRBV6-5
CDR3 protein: CASNVQGRDTEAFF
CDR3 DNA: TGTGCCAGCAATGTACAGGGAAGGGACACTGAAGCTTTCTTT

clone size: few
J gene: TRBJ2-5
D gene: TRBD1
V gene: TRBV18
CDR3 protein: CASSGQDSSQETQYF
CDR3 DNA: TGTGCCAGCTCAGGACAGGACTCGAGCCAAGAGACCCAGTACTTC

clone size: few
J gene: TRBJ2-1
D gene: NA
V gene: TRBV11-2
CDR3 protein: CASSFENSNEQFF
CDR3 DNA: TGTGCCAGCAGCTTTGAAAACTCCAATGAGCAGTTCTTC

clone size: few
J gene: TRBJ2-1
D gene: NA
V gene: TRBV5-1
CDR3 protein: CASSLEAASYNEQFF
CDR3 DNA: TGCGCCAGCAGTCTGGAGGCGGCCTCCTACAATGAGCAGTTCTTC

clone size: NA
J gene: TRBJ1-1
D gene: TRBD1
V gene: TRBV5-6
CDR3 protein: CASSWGTGGGTEAFF
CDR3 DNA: TGTGCCAGCAGCTGGGGGACAGGGGGAGGCACTGAAGCTTTCTTT

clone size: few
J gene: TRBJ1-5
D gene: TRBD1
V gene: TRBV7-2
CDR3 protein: CASSPGLTGNQPQHF
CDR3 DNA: TGTGCCAGCAGCCCAGGCCTGACAGGGAATCAGCCCCAGCATTTT

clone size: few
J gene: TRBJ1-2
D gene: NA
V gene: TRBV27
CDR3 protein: CASSRADLYGYTF
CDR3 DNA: TGTGCCAGCAGTAGGGCAGACCTATATGGCTACACCTTC

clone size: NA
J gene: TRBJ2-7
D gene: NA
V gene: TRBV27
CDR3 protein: CACSSSSSYEQYF
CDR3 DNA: TGTGCCTGCAGTTCATCAAGTTCCTACGAGCAGTACTTC

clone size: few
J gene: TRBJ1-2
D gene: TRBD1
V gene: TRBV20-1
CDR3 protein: CSAVRDRGHDGYTF
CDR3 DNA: TGCAGTGCTGTCCGGGACAGGGGGCATGACGGCTACACCTTC

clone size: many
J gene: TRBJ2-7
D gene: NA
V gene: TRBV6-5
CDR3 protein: CASSRTGYEQYF
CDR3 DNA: TGTGCCAGCAGCCGAACGGGGTACGAGCAGTACTTC

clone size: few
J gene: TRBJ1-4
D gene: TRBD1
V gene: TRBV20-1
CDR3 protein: CSALDRGRSNEKRFF
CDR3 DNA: TGCAGTGCCCTGGACAGGGGGCGGTCTAATGAAAAACGGTTTTTT

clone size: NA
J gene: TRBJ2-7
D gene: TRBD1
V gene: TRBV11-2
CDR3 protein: CASSAGQGLSYEQYF
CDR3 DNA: TGTGCCAGCAGCGCAGGACAGGGCCTTTCCTACGAGCAGTACTTC

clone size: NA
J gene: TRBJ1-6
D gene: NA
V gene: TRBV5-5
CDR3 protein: CASSDSAGMVSLHF
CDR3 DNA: TGTGCCAGCAGTGACTCAGCGGGGATGGTATCCCTCCACTTT

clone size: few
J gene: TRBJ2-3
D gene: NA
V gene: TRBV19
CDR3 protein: CASSKALTDTQYF
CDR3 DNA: TGTGCCAGTAGCAAGGCCTTGACAGATACGCAGTATTTT

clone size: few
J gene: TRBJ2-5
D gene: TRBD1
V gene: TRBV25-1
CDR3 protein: CASSASTGVETQYF
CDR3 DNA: TGTGCCAGCAGTGCCTCGACAGGGGTCGAGACCCAGTACTTC

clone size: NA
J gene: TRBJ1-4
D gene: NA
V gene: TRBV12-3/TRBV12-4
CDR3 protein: CASSSSGRSNEKLFF
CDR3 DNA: TGTGCCAGCAGCTCATCAGGGAGGTCTAATGAAAAACTGTTTTTT

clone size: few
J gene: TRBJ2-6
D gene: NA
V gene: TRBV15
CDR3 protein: CATSRESVLRTSSGANVLTF
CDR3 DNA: TGTGCCACCAGCAGAGAGAGCGTGCTTAGAACTAGCTCTGGGGCCAACGTCCTGACTTTC

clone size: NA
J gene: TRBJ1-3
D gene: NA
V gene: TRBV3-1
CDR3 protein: CASSSPSGNTIYF
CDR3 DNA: TGTGCCAGCAGCTCACCTTCTGGAAACACCATATATTTT

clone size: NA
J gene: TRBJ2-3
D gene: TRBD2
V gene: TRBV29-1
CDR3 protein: CSVGTPKGSGSADTQYF
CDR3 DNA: TGCAGCGTTGGGACCCCCAAGGGTAGCGGGAGTGCAGATACGCAGTATTTT

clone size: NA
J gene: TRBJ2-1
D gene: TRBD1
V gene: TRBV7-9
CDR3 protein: CASSLASGQGVENEQFF
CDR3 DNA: TGTGCCAGCAGCTTAGCATCCGGACAGGGAGTTGAAAATGAGCAGTTCTTC

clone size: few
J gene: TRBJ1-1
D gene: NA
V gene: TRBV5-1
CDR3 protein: CASSLGGQRNTEAFF
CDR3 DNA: TGCGCCAGCAGCTTGGGAGGTCAGAGGAACACTGAAGCTTTCTTT

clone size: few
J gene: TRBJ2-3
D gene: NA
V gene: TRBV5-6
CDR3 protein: CASSSLQAGTQYF
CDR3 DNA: TGTGCCAGCAGCTCTCTCCAGGCCGGTACGCAGTATTTT

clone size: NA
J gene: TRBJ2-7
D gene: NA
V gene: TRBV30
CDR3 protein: CAWNDRSPGEQYF
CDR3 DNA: TGTGCCTGGAACGACAGATCGCCCGGCGAGCAGTACTTC

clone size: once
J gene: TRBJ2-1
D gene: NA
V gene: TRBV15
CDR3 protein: CATSRSGQSLTHNEQFF
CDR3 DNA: TGTGCCACCAGCAGATCCGGACAGTCCTTAACCCACAATGAGCAGTTCTTC

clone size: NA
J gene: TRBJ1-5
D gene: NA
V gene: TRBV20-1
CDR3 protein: CSASPGVGNQPQHF
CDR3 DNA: TGCAGTGCTAGCCCAGGGGTGGGCAATCAGCCCCAGCATTTT

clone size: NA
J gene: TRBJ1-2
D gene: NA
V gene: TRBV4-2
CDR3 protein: CASSQDSQSPLNYGYTF
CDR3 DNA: TGTGCCAGCAGCCAAGACTCGCAGAGCCCCCTCAACTATGGCTACACCTTC